This T cell receptor (beta chain) is drawn from a study of cytomegalovirus exposure and HLA in healthy donors. Study as a whole: Unique TCRs numbering roughly 80 million, obtained from HLA-typed donors, made up an early data release. Study-level results: In a later analysis, a genetic analysis reported fewer productive-TCR N-insertions in an Asian-associated ancestry cluster than the cohort average. Segments of the TCR beta V type were, in most cases, productive about 87% or about 30% of the time in an earlier analysis.

To note about this clone: As yet, its antigen is unknown.

Germline CDR1 is SEHNR and CDR2 is FQNEAQ (reference sequence). The CDR3 has 13 residues. V was shortened by 3 bases and J by 1 base, with 6 bases between the two germline ends. PCR primers comprised 60 Vbeta and 13 Jbeta primers. In the authors' workflow: Later analysis identified tens of millions of unique TCR beta chains, approximately 11 million shared. TCRdb's table, derived via immunoSEQ multiplex PCR, lists solely in-frame clones and lacks some. V and J calls and clone size follow that table, whereas D and trimming were derived from the DNA. The repertoire holds 150,000 or so clones, approximately 84% seen once, with 1.4% to 1.5% in the top ten.

What was sequenced was PBMCs. This sequence was found in a man younger than 40 in good health and CMV-seropositive. This chain uses TRBV7-9 with TRBJ1-1; D not certain. CDR3 in amino acids: CASSFEGNTEAFF. The CDR3 DNA is TGTGCCAGCAGCTTCGAGGGGAACACTGAAGCTTTCTTT.